This T cell receptor beta chain stems from a study of beta chain features in type 1 diabetes. Heparinised blood was drawn once per donor, averaging approximately 100 mL. CD4+ cells of the naive, central memory, regulatory and stem cell-like memory types were sorted via CD45RO/CCR7/CD25/CD127/CD95/CD27. With respect to this clone: The antigen is undetermined.

The authors reverse transcribed all of the isolated RNA, so sequencing captured expressed TCRB transcripts. Using immunoSEQ multiplex PCR, the repertoire was profiled, and TCRdb retains in-frame clones only, with some absent. This sample carries under 900,000 clones, roughly 16% of them seen once, and the ten largest clones take roughly 0.025%. Findings of the study overall: Among patients with Type 1 diabetes, TCRB CDR3s were moderately but significantly shorter in every one of the four CD4+ subsets. In the patient group, naive, central memory and Treg TCRB repertoires seemed more alike than in the healthy donor group.

There are 15 residues in the CDR3. The J segment lost 8 bases and the V segment lost 5 bases, leaving 12 bases of the junction unmatched. Germline CDR1 and CDR2: LGHNT and FRNRAP. The rearrangement links TRBV12-5 to TRBJ2-1; 7 positions agree with TRBD2. This clonotype was sampled from a woman between 18 and 29 years old in good health. Sequences were obtained from naive CD4+ T cells from blood. CDR3 in DNA: TGTGCTAGTGGTCTGGGACTAAAAGAACACGATGAGCAGTTCTTC. It is translated as CASGLGLKEHDEQFF.